Listed here is a single T cell receptor beta chain. The data stem from a study of T cell responses to AZD1222 COVID-19 vaccine. With 4 bases removed from V and 1 base from J, the gap between germline ends came to 10 bases. The length of the CDR3 is 14 residues. Germline V lookup: CDR1 SGHAT, CDR2 FQDESV (reference sequence). This table comes from immunoSEQ multiplex PCR, and its TCRdb copy is limited to in-frame clones, with some not included. The sample contains roughly 140,000 clones, about 90% of which appear only once. This chain connects TRBV11-1 to TRBJ1-1, with D tentatively TRBD1 (6 bases). The clonotype originates from an adult in good health. The sequences come from peripheral blood, collected on day 0 of AZD1222 vaccination. CDR3: CASSSQGENTEAFF. The CDR3 coding sequence is TGTGCCAGCAGCTCACAGGGAGAGAACACTGAAGCTTTCTTT.